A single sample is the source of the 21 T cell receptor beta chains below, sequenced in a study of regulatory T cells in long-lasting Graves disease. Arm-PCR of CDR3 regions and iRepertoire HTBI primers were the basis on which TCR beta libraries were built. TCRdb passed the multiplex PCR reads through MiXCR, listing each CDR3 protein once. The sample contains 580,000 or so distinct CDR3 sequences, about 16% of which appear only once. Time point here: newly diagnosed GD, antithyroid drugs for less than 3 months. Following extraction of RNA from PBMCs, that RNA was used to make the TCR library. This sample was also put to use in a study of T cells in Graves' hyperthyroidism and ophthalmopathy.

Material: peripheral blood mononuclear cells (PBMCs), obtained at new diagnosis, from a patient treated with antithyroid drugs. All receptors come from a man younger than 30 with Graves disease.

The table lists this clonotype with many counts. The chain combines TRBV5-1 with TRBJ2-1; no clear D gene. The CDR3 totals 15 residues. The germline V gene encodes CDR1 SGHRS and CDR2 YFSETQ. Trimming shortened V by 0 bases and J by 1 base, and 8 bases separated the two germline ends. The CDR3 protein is CASSLANPSYNEQFF. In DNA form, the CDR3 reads TGCGCCAGCAGCTTGGCCAATCCATCCTACAATGAGCAGTTCTTC.

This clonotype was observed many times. The CDR3 is CATSRENLGSRFF. Here the CDR3 DNA reads TGTGCCACCAGCAGAGAAAATTTGGGGAGTCGCTTCTTT. This chain uses TRBV15 with TRBJ1-1, with D uncertain. V was clipped by 0 bases and J by 14 bases, with 16 bases between them. This CDR3 is 13 amino acids long. Germline V lookup: CDR1 LNHNV, CDR2 YYDKDF (reference sequence).

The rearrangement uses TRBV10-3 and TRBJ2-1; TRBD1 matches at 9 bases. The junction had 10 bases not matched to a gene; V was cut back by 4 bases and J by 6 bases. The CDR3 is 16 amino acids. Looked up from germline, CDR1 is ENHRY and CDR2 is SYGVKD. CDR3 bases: TGTGCCATCAGTGGGGGGAGGGACAGGGCTGGCAATGAGCAGTTCTTC. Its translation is CAISGGRDRAGNEQFF.

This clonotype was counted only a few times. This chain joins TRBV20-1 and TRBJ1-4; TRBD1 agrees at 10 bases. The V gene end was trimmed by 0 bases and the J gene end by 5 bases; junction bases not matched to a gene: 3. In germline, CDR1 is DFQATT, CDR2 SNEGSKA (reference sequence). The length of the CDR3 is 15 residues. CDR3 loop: CSARDVDRGNEKLFF. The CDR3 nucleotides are TGCAGTGCTAGAGATGTGGACAGGGGGAATGAAAAACTGTTTTTT.

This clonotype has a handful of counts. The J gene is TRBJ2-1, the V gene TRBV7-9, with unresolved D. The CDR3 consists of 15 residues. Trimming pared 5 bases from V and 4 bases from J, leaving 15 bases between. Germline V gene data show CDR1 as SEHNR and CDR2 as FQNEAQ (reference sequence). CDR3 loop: CASSPDKGRYNEQFF. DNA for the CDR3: TGTGCCAGCAGCCCAGACAAAGGACGGTACAATGAGCAGTTCTTC. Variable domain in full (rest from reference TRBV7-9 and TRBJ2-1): DTGVSQNPRHKITKRGQNVTFRCDPISEHNRLYWYRQTLGQGPEFLTYFQNEAQLEKSRLLSDRFSAERPKGSFSTLEIQRTEQGDSAMYLCASSPDKGRYNEQFFGPGTRLTVL.

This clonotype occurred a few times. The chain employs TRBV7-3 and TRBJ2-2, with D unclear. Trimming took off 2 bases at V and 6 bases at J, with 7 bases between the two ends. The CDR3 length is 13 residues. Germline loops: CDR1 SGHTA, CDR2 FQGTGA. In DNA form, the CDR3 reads TGTGCCAGCAGCTTATACCATCCCGGGGAGCTGTTTTTT. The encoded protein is CASSLYHPGELFF. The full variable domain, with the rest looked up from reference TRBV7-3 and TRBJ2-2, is GAGVSQTPSNKVTEKGKYVELRCDPISGHTALYWYRQSLGQGPEFLIYFQGTGAADDSGLPNDRFFAVRPEGSVSTLKIQRTERGDSAVYLCASSLYHPGELFFGEGSRLTVL.

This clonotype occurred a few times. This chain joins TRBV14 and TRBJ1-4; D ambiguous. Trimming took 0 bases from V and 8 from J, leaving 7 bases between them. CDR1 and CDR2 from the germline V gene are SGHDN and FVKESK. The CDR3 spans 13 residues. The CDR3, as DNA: TGTGCCAGCAGCCAAGATTTCGGGGAAAAACTGTTTTTT. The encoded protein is CASSQDFGEKLFF.

CDR3 nucleotides: TGTGCCAGCTCACCGCTTCGTTCCGAGACAGGGGTGCCCGGGGAGCTGTTTTTT. Translating it yields CASSPLRSETGVPGELFF. The V call is TRBV18, the J call TRBJ2-2, with TRBD1 matching over 8 bases. Germline V gene lookup returns CDR1 KGHSH and CDR2 LQKENI. The CDR3 is 18 amino acids. The V and J ends lost 3 bases and 6 bases, in that order; junction bases with no gene match: 15.

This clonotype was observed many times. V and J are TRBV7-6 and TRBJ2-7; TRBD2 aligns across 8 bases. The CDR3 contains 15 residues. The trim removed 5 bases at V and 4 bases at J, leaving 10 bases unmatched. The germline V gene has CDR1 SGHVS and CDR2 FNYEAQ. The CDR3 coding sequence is TGTGCCAGCAGCGAAACAGCGGGAGCATCGTACGAGCAGTACTTC. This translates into CASSETAGASYEQYF.

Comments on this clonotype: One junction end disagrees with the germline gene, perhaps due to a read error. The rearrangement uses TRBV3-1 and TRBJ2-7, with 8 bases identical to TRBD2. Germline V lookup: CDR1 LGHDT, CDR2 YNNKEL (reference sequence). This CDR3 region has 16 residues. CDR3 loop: CASTLMSGGPGYEQNF. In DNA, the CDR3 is TGTGCCAGCACACTGATGTCGGGAGGGCCGGGCTACGAGCAGAACTTC.

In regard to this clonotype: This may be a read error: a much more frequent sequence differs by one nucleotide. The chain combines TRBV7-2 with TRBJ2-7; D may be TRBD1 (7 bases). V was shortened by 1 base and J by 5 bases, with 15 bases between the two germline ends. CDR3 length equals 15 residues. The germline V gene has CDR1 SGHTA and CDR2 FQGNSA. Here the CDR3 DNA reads TGTACCAGCAGCTTAGAAGGCAGGGGGGCTCACGAGCAGTACTTC. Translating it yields CTSSLEGRGAHEQYF. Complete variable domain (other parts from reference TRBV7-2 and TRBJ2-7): GAGVSQSPSNKVTEKGKDVELRCDPISGHTALYWYRQSLGQGLEFLIYFQGNSAPDKSGLPSDRFSAERTGGSVSTLTIQRTQQEDSAVYLCTSSLEGRGAHEQYFGPGTRLTVT.

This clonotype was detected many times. CDR3 in amino acids: CSASGSNNEQFF. The CDR3 region has the DNA TGCAGTGCTAGCGGGAGTAACAATGAGCAGTTCTTC. This rearrangement joins TRBV20-1 to TRBJ2-1; D possibly corresponds to TRBD2 (6 bases). In germline, CDR1 is DFQATT, CDR2 SNEGSKA (reference sequence). This CDR3 contains 12 residues. V was trimmed by 3 bases and J by 5 bases, leaving 8 bases between them.

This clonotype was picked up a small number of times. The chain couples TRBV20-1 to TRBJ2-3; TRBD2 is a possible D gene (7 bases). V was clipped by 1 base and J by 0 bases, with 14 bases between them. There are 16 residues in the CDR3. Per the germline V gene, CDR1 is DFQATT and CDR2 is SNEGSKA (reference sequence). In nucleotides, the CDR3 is TGCAGTGCTAGAGGGGGGGAGGGGGGTAGCACAGATACGCAGTATTTT. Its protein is CSARGGEGGSTDTQYF.

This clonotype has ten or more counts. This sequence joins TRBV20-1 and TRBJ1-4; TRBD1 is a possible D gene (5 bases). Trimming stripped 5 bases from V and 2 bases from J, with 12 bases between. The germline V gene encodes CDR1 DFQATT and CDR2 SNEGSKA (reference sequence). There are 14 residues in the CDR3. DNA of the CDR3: TGCAGTGCTGAAACAGGCCAGACTAATGAAAAACTGTTTTTT. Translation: CSAETGQTNEKLFF.

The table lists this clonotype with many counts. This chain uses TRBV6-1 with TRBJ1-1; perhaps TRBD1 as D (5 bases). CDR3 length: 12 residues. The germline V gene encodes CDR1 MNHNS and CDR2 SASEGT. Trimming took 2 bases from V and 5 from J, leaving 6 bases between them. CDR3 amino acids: CASSEKGTEAFF. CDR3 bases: TGTGCCAGCAGTGAAAAGGGGACTGAAGCTTTCTTT.

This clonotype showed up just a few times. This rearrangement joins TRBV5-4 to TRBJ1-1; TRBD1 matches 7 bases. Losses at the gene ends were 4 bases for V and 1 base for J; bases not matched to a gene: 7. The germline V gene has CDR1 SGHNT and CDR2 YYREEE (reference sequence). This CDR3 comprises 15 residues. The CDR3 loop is CASSTSGTANTEAFF. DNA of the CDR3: TGTGCCAGCAGCACCAGCGGGACAGCGAACACTGAAGCTTTCTTT.

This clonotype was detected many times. The CDR3 region has the DNA TGCAGTGCTGGCGATCTTACTAGCGGGGGCGAGGGCGAGCAGTACTTC. This encodes CSAGDLTSGGEGEQYF. This chain links TRBV20-1 with TRBJ2-7, with 11 positions matching TRBD2. Germline V lookup: CDR1 DFQATT, CDR2 SNEGSKA (reference sequence). V dropped 5 bases and J dropped 6; count of bases not matched to a gene: 15. There are 16 residues in the CDR3.

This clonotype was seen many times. Here the CDR3 reads CAWGDPSSYNEQFF. In DNA form, the CDR3 reads TGTGCCTGGGGGGACCCCAGCTCCTACAATGAGCAGTTCTTC. This rearrangement joins TRBV30 to TRBJ2-1; D may match TRBD1 or TRBD2 (5 bases each). The CDR3 contains 14 residues. V dropped 5 bases and J dropped 0 bases, with 11 bases sitting between them. Per the germline V gene, CDR1 is GTSNPN and CDR2 is SVGIG (reference sequence).

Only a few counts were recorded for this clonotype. CDR3 DNA sequence: TGTGCCATTTCCGCGGGGGGAGGCTACACCTTC. It specifies CAISAGGGYTF. The genes are TRBV12-3 or TRBV12-4 and TRBJ1-2; D may be TRBD1 (5 bases). The CDR3 sequence is 11 residues long. The ends were cut back, 10 bases at V and 8 bases at J, with 14 bases in the middle.

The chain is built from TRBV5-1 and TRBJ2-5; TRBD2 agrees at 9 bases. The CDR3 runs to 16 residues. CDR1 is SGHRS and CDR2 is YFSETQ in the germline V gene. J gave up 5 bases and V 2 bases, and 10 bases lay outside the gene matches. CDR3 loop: CASSLGPSGASETQYF. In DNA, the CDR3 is TGCGCCAGCAGCTTAGGGCCTAGCGGGGCTTCGGAGACCCAGTACTTC.

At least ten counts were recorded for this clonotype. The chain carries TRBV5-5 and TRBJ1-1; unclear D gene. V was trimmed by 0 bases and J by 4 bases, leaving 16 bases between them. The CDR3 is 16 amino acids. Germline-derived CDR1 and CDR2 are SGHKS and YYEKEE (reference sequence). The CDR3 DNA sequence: TGTGCCAGCAGCTTGGCCAGGTTAGGGTTTATCACTGAAGCTTTCTTT. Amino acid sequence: CASSLARLGFITEAFF.